This T cell receptor (beta chain) was found in a study of technical replicates of blood from a handful of donors. CDR3 length: 13 amino acids. Germline V gene data show CDR1 as SGHAT and CDR2 as FQNNGV. Trimming took off 5 bases at V and 4 bases at J, with 12 bases between the two ends. TCRdb's table, derived via immunoSEQ multiplex PCR, lists solely in-frame clones and lacks some. The table lists about 80,000 clones, around 94% of them singletons, with 0.38% in the top ten. The chain employs TRBV11-2 and TRBJ2-7, with D hard to call. What was sequenced was T cells isolated from PBMCs. The clonotype comes from a human donor in good health. Here the CDR3 DNA reads TGTGCCAGCAGCCCTGGTTACGGGTACGAGCAGTACTTC. Its translation is CASSPGYGYEQYF.